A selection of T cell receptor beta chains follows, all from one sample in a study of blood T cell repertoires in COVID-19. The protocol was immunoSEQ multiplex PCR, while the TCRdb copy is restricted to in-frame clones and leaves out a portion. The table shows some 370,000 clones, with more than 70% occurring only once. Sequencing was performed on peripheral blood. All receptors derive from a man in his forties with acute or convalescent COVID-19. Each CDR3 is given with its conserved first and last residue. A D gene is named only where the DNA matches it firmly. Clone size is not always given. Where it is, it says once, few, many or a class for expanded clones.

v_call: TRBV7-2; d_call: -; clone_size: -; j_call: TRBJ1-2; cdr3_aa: CASSPRLRGSGGYTF; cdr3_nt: TGTGCCAGCAGCCCGAGACTGAGAGGTTCGGGTGGCTACACCTTC
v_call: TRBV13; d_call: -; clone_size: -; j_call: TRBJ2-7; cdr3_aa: CASSLGEANPTEQYF; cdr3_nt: TGTGCCAGCAGCTTAGGTGAAGCCAACCCTACCGAGCAGTACTTC
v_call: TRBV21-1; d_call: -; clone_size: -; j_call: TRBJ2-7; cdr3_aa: CASSKALGDRGVHEQYF; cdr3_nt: TGTGCCAGCAGCAAAGCCTTAGGGGACAGGGGGGTACACGAGCAGTACTTC
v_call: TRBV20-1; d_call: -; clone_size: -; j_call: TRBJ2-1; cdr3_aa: CSASFSGEQFF; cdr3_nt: TGCAGTGCTAGCTTTTCGGGTGAGCAGTTCTTC
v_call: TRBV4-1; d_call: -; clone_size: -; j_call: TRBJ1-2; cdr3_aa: CASSPSPSVGPDGYTF; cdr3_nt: TGCGCCAGCAGCCCCTCCCCTTCGGTTGGTCCGGATGGCTACACCTTC
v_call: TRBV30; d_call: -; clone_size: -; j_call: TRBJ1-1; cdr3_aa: CAWKPGWFAFF; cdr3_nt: TGTGCCTGGAAGCCAGGGTGGTTCGCTTTCTTT
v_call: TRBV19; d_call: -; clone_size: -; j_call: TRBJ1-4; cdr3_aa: CASSYRSRNEKLFF; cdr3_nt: TGTGCCAGTAGTTACAGATCTCGTAATGAAAAACTGTTTTTT
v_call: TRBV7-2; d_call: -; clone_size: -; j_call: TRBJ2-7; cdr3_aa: CASSLSWGGSEQYF; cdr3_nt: TGTGCCAGCAGCTTATCGTGGGGGGGCAGTGAGCAGTACTTC
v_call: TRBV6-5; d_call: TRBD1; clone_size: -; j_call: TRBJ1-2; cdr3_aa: CASSYLPRGVYGYTF; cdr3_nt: TGTGCCAGCAGTTACCTGCCCAGGGGGGTCTATGGCTACACCTTC
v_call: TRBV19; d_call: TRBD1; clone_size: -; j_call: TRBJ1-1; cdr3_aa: CASSRQGASEAFF; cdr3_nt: TGTGCCAGTAGTCGACAGGGGGCGAGTGAAGCTTTCTTT
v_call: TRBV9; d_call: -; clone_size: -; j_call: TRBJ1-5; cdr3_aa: CASSDRYQPQHF; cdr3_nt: TGTGCCAGCAGCGATAGATATCAGCCCCAGCATTTT
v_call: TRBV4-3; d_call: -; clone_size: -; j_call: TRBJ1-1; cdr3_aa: CASSQGASGNTEAFF; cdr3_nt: TGCGCCAGCAGCCAAGGAGCGTCGGGGAACACTGAAGCTTTCTTT
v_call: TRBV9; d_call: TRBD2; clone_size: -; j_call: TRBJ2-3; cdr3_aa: CASSVVGGGDTQYF; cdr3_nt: TGTGCCAGCAGCGTAGTAGGCGGGGGTGATACGCAGTATTTT
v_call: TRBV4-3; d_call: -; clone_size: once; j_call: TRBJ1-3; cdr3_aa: CASSQDDFSGNTIYF; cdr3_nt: TGCGCCAGCAGCCAAGACGACTTCTCTGGAAACACCATATATTTT
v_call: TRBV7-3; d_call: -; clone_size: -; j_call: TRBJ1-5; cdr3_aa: CASSSDSGNQPQHF; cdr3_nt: TGTGCCAGCAGCTCGGACAGCGGCAATCAGCCCCAGCATTTT
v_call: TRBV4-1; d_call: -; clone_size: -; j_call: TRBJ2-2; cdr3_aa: CASSQAPGLEVFF; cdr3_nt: TGCGCCAGCAGCCAAGCACCGGGACTCGAGGTGTTTTTT
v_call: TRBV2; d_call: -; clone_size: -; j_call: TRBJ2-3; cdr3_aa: CASRPLGPDTQYF; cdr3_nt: TGTGCCAGCAGACCCCTGGGCCCAGATACGCAGTATTTT
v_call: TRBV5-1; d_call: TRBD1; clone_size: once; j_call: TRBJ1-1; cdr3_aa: CASSLSGGRSDTEAFF; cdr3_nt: TGCGCCAGCAGCTTGTCAGGGGGCAGGTCGGACACTGAAGCTTTCTTT
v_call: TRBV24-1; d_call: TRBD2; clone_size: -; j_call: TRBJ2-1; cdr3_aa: CATSVAGKTEQFF; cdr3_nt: TGTGCCACCAGTGTAGCGGGTAAGACTGAGCAGTTCTTC
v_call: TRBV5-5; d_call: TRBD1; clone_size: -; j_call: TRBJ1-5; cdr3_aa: CASSAIQGLSNQPQHF; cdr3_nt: TGTGCCAGCAGCGCAATACAGGGGTTGAGCAATCAGCCCCAGCATTTT
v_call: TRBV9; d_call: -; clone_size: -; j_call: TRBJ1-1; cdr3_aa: CASSAALGFDRNLEAFF; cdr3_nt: TGTGCCAGCAGCGCCGCGTTGGGATTCGACAGAAACCTTGAAGCTTTCTTT
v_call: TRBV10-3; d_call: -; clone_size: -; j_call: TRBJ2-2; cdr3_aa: CAIIGGRGTGELFF; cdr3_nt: TGTGCCATCATTGGTGGCAGGGGAACGGGGGAGCTGTTTTTT
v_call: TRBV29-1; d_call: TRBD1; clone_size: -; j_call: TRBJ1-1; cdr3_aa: CSVGRRGYTEAFF; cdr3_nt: TGCAGCGTTGGACGCAGGGGGTACACTGAAGCTTTCTTT
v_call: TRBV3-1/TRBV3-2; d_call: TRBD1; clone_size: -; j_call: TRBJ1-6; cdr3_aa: CASSQDPGTGYSPLHF; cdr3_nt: TGTGCCAGCAGCCAAGATCCGGGGACAGGGTACTCACCCCTCCACTTT
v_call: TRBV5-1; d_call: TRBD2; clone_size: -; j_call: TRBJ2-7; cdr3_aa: CASRSVVLAGGSYEQYF; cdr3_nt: TGCGCCAGCAGGAGCGTGGTTCTAGCGGGGGGGTCCTACGAGCAGTACTTC
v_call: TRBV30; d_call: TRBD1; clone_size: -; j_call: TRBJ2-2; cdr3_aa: CAWRPADRVGYTGELFF; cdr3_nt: TGTGCCTGGAGACCCGCGGACAGGGTCGGTTATACCGGGGAGCTGTTTTTT
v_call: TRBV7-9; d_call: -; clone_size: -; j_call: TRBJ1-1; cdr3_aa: CASSFSSGNTEAFF; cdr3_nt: TGTGCCAGCAGCTTCTCCAGTGGGAACACTGAAGCTTTCTTT
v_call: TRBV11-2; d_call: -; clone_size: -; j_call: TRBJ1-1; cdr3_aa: CASSYRAMNTEAFF; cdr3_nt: TGTGCCAGCAGCTACAGGGCTATGAACACTGAAGCTTTCTTT
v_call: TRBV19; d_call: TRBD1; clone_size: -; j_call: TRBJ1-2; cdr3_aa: CASKGLGPGQEQPNYGYTF; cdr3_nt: TGTGCCAGTAAGGGGCTTGGACCGGGACAGGAGCAACCTAACTATGGCTACACCTTC
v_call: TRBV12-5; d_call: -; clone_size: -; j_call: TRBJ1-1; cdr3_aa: CASGLGAGGDWTEAFF; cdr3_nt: TGTGCTAGTGGTTTGGGGGCAGGTGGGGACTGGACTGAAGCTTTCTTT
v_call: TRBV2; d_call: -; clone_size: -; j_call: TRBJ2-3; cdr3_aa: CASRGRTEPTDTQYF; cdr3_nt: TGTGCCAGCAGGGGGAGAACCGAACCCACAGATACGCAGTATTTT
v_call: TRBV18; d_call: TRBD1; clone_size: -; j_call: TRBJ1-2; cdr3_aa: CASSLRDRGFEQYGYTF; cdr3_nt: TGTGCCAGCTCACTCCGGGACAGGGGGTTTGAACAGTATGGCTACACCTTC
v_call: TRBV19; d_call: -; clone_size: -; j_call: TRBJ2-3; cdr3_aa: CASSLRGTDTQYF; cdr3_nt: TGTGCCAGTAGTCTTAGAGGTACAGATACGCAGTATTTT
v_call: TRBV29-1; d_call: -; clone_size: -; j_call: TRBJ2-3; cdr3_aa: CSGSIDRTTDTQYF; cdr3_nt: TGCAGCGGTAGCATCGACAGAACCACAGATACGCAGTATTTT
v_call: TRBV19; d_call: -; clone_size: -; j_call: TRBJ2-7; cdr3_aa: CASSGTGTSLYEQYF; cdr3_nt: TGTGCCAGTAGTGGGACCGGGACTTCACTCTACGAGCAGTACTTC
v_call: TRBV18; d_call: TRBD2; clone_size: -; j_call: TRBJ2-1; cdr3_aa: CASSLASGTNEQFF; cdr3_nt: TGTGCCAGCTCACTGGCTAGCGGGACCAATGAGCAGTTCTTC
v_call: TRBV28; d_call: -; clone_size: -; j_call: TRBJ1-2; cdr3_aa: CATRLGGNGYTF; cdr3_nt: TGTGCTACTCGGTTGGGCGGGAATGGCTACACCTTC
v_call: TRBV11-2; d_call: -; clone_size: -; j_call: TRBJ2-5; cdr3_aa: CASSLNSGAQETQYF; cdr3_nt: TGTGCCAGCAGCTTAAATTCAGGGGCCCAAGAGACCCAGTACTTC
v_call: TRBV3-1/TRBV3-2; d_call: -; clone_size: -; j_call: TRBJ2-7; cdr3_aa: CASSLRGPVIRYEQYF; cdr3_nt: TGTGCCAGCAGCCTCAGGGGCCCCGTCATTCGCTACGAGCAGTACTTC
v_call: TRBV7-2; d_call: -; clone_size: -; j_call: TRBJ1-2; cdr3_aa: CASSLFPKNYGYTF; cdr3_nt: TGTGCCAGCAGCTTATTTCCCAAAAACTATGGCTACACCTTC
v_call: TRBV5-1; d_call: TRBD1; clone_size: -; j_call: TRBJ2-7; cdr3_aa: CASSRDRGFHEQYF; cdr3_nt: TGCGCCAGCAGCAGGGACAGGGGTTTCCACGAGCAGTACTTC
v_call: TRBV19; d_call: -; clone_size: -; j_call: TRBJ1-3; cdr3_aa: CASMGALSGNTIYF; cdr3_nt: TGTGCCAGTATGGGGGCCCTCTCTGGAAACACCATATATTTT
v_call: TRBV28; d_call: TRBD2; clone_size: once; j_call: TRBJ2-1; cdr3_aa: CASRPTSGGLKTYNEQFF; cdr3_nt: TGTGCCAGCAGACCGACTAGCGGGGGCCTGAAAACCTACAATGAGCAGTTCTTC
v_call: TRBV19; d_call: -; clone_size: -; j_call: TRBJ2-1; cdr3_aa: CASSLVSYNEQFF; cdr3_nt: TGTGCCAGTAGTCTCGTTTCCTACAATGAGCAGTTCTTC
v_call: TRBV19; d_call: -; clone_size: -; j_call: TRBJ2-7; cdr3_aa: CASSSARSGSYEQYF; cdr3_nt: TGTGCCAGTAGTAGTGCGAGATCCGGGTCCTACGAGCAGTACTTC
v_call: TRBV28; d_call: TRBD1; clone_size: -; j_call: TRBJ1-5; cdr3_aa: CASRHRGRNQPQHF; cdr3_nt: TGTGCCAGCAGGCACAGGGGACGAAATCAGCCCCAGCATTTT
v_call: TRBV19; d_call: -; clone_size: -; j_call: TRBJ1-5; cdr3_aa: CASSIGGDDQPQHF; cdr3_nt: TGTGCCAGTAGTATCGGGGGGGACGATCAGCCCCAGCATTTT
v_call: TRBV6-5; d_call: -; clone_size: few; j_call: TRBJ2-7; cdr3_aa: CASNLAQGRDYEQYF; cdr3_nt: TGTGCCAGCAACTTAGCTCAGGGTAGGGACTACGAGCAGTACTTC